The rows below give T cell receptor beta chains drawn from one sample of a study of blood T cells in healthy people across ages. TCRdb re-derived calls from the 5' RACE reads in MiXCR, one entry per CDR3 protein. The sample lists 910,000 or so distinct CDR3 sequences; about 51% were seen once. The sample was blood. These receptors all stem from a woman aged 55-70 years in good health. Both conserved end residues are part of each CDR3. The D gene is left open where the match is weak. Size is stated for part of the rows, as once, few or many counts, or as a class when the clone is expanded.

.	TRBV2	few	TRBJ2-5	TGTGCCAGCAGATCCTTTGTGGGGCAAGAGACCCAGTACTTC	CASRSFVGQETQYF
.	TRBV4-3	.	TRBJ1-1	TGCGCCGGCAGCCAAGGAGCGGGGGCAAGTCGGAACACTGAAGCTTTCTTT	CAGSQGAGASRNTEAFF
.	TRBV4-1	.	TRBJ1-2	TGCGCCAGCAGCCAAGTGGAAGGGTATGGCTATGGCTACACCTTC	CASSQVEGYGYGYTF
.	TRBV7-2	.	TRBJ2-5	TGTGCCAGCAGCTTAACAACTACTGGTAATGAGCAGTACTTC	CASSLTTTGNEQYF
.	TRBV11-3	.	TRBJ2-5	TGTGCCAGCAGCTCTATTGACCCCTCAGGGTTGGAGCAGTACTTC	CASSSIDPSGLEQYF
TRBD2	TRBV7-2	.	TRBJ2-1	TGTGCCAGCAGCCCCCAGAGGGGCGGGGGATACAATGAGCAGTTCTTC	CASSPQRGGGYNEQFF
.	TRBV9	.	TRBJ2-7	TGTGCCAGCAGCGTAGCTAGTCTTGGCTACGAGCAGTACTTC	CASSVASLGYEQYF
.	TRBV13	.	TRBJ2-6	TGTGCCAGCAGGAGAAGGGAAGGGAACGTCCTGACTTTC	CASRRREGNVLTF
TRBD2	TRBV2	few	TRBJ2-3	TGTGCCAGCAGTGTTAGCGGGAGAGAAGATACGCAGTATTTT	CASSVSGREDTQYF
.	TRBV6-6	few	TRBJ2-6	TGTGCCAGCAGAAAATCCGGACAGCCTTCTGGGGCCAACGTCCTGACTTTC	CASRKSGQPSGANVLTF
.	TRBV3-1	.	TRBJ1-1	TGTGCCAGCAGGCAACAGGGAAACACTGAAGCTTTCTTT	CASRQQGNTEAFF
.	TRBV28	many	TRBJ2-3	TGTGCCAGCAGCCAATCCCTACTGGGAGATACGCAGTATTTT	CASSQSLLGDTQYF
.	TRBV3-1	once	TRBJ2-7	TGTGCCAGCAGCCAGGTGAGTAATGAGCAGTACTTC	CASSQVSNEQYF
TRBD2	TRBV10-1	.	TRBJ2-1	TGCGCCAGCAGTGACGGAGGGAGGGAGTACAATGAGCAGTTCTTC	CASSDGGREYNEQFF
TRBD1	TRBV7-2	.	TRBJ2-7	TGTGCCAGCAGCTTTCCGGGACAGGGGACCGTAGGGCAGTACTTC	CASSFPGQGTVGQYF
TRBD2	TRBV7-3	.	TRBJ2-5	TGTGCCAGCAGCTTTACTAGCGGGAGCAATGAGCAGTACTTC	CASSFTSGSNEQYF
.	TRBV12-3/TRBV12-4	few	TRBJ1-6	TGTGCCAGCAGTTTAAGTGGAAATAATTCACCCCTCCACTTT	CASSLSGNNSPLHF
.	TRBV5-1	.	TRBJ2-7	TGCGCCAGCAGCTCAGGACCCGAACCTTACGAGCAGTACTTC	CASSSGPEPYEQYF
TRBD1	TRBV5-1	.	TRBJ1-1	TGCGCCAGCAGCGGGGGACAGGGGGGCACTGAAGCTTTCTTT	CASSGGQGGTEAFF
TRBD2	TRBV12-3/TRBV12-4	.	TRBJ2-3	TGTGCCAGCAGTTTTGCGGGCGCGGGAGGGCCAGATACGCAGTATTTT	CASSFAGAGGPDTQYF
.	TRBV19	.	TRBJ2-7	TGTGCCAGTAGTATACTCAGCGGCCTTTCCTACGAGCAGTACTTC	CASSILSGLSYEQYF
.	TRBV29-1	.	TRBJ2-5	TGCAGCGGCCTTAGGGGTAACTCAAGGGAGACCCAGTACTTC	CSGLRGNSRETQYF
.	TRBV27	few	TRBJ2-7	TGTGCCAGCAGTTTTGCGTTTGGGAGCTCCTACGAGCAGTACTTC	CASSFAFGSSYEQYF
.	TRBV27	.	TRBJ1-6	TGTGCCAGCAGTTTAGTCGGGTTGGGAAATTCACCCCTCCACTTT	CASSLVGLGNSPLHF
.	TRBV18	.	TRBJ1-1	TGTGCCAGCTCACTGGGGCAGAGGAACACTGAAGCTTTCTTT	CASSLGQRNTEAFF
TRBD2	TRBV3-1	.	TRBJ2-4	TGTGCCAGCAGCCAAGATCTAGGCCAGGACCTACGGACTAGCGGGTTCCAAGCCAAAAACATTCAGTACTTC	CASSQDLGQDLRTSGFQAKNIQYF